The source of this TCR beta chain is a study of T cell clonality in common variable immunodeficiency (dated by TCRdb to 2015 to 2017). Points the paper makes about the study in general: According to the authors, finding the cause of the higher clonality in CVID would require sequencing the repertoires of T cell subpopulations. Healthy controls shared more TCRbeta clones with each other than CVID subjects shared among themselves (p < 0.0001). Correlations of repertoire features with clinical complications were constrained by heterogeneity among patients within the CVID cohort. Compared with healthy controls, CVID subjects showed increased TCRbeta clonality (t-test p = 0.018), a feature most characteristic of about a third of subjects. CVID TCRbeta sequences reportedly showed fewer deletions and N-nucleotide insertions and lacked highly modified clones with 13 or more V deletions. Even though DNA input was equal, the average per sample came to about 74,000 unique sequences for controls compared with about 34,000 for CVID samples.

The CDR3 has 18 amino acids, counting the end cysteine and phenylalanine. The 45 bases shown cover part of the CDR3, and their frame starts at base 1. V is cut by 0 bases and J by 0 bases, and the space between the germline ends is 14 bases. CDR1 and CDR2 were assigned from the germline V gene as KGHSH and LQKENI. Most CVID patients and most healthy controls were of Caucasian heritage. Heparinized peripheral whole blood samples of roughly 5 to 9 ml were obtained from each donor. Genomic DNA from adults with common variable immune deficiency (CVID) and from healthy adult controls was used to sequence TCRbeta CDR3 repertoires. The control group comprised 22 healthy adult volunteers, around twelve female and 10 male, aged about 23 to 75 years with a mean age of around 37. Diluted blood was density-centrifuged over Hypaque 1077 or Ficoll-Paque to isolate peripheral blood mononuclear cells. Genomic DNA was obtained from unsorted mononuclear cells using either Qiagen column purification or a centrifugation-based method.

For sequencing input, CVID and control samples contributed equivalent amounts of genomic DNA. For every sample, a 60 bp segment covering the rearranged TCRbeta CDR3 region was amplified and then sequenced. The immunoSEQ assay, a bias-corrected multiplex PCR combined with high-throughput sequencing, was used to amplify TCRbeta. Turning to the authors' computational methods: Every unique nucleotide sequence was considered a clone and was annotated with V, D and J genes, copy number and frequency. Sequences were labeled productive if in frame, and non-productive if out of frame or containing stop codons. As previously described, clonality was computed from Shannon's entropy. The predicted amino acid sequences of productive clones were used to derive the mean CDR3 Kyte-Doolittle hydropathy. Hierarchical clustering of scaled V gene usage was performed with the R hclust function using Manhattan distance and complete linkage. Sharing of clones by CDR3 amino acid sequence was evaluated by resampling 12 repertoires per group over 100 rounds. The repertoires were screened for 70 published EBV-specific TCRbeta sequences and approximately 230 published CMV-specific TCRbeta sequences. After a couple of CVID samples that produced fewer than 10,000 sequences were dropped from the analysis, 35 to 50 CVID repertoires remained. TCRdb stores this immuneACCESS table with in-frame sequences only. Part of the clones is absent; in the studies checked, under half of the shortfall reflects unresolved V genes, and no reason is known for the rest. The D gene and trimming were derived from the DNA, and the V and J assignments and clone size from that table. This sample contains about 52,000 clones, none of which is a singleton. The ten biggest clones cover about 1.8% of the sample.

This clone was detected many times. Its antigen is still unknown. The read terminates 3 residues ahead of where the CDR3 ends, so the germline J gene completes it. This sequence uses TRBV18 and TRBJ2-2, with TRBD2 perhaps the D gene, on 6 matching bases. The sample was peripheral blood mononuclear cells. The source of this sequence is a person aged 18 to 75 in good health. The part of the CDR3 DNA that was read is TGTGCCAGCTCACCACCGAAAGGAGGGGCCTCGAACACCGGGGAG. The translation is CASSPPKGGASNTGE. The full CDR3 is CASSPPKGGASNTGELFF.